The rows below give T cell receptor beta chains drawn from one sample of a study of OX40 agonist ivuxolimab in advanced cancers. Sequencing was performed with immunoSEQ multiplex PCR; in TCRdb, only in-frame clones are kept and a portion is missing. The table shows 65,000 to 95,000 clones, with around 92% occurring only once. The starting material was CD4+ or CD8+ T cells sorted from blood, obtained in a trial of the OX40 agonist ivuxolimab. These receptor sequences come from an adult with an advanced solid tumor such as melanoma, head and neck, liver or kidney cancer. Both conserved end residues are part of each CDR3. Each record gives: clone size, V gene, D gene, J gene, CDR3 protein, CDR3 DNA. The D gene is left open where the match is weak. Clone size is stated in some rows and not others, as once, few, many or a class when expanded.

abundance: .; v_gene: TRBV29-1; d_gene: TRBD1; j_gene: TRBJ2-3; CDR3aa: CSVRTGSSTDTQYF; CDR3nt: TGCAGCGTAAGGACAGGTTCTAGCACAGATACGCAGTATTTT
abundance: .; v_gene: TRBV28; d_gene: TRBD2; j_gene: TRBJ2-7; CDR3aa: CASSFPSGSSYEQYF; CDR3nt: TGTGCCAGCAGTTTCCCAAGCGGGAGCTCCTACGAGCAGTACTTC
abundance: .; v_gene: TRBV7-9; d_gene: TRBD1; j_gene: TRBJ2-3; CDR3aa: CASSQTGLSYTDTQYF; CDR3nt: TGTGCCAGCAGCCAGACAGGGCTTTCTTACACAGATACGCAGTATTTT
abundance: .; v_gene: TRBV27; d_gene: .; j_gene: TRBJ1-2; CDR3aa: CASSLQGWGYGYTF; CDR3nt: TGTGCCAGCAGTTTACAGGGTTGGGGCTATGGCTACACCTTC
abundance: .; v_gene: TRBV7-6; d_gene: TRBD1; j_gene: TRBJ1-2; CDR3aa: CASSLGGDSYGYTF; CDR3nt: TGTGCCAGCAGCTTAGGGGGGGACAGCTATGGCTACACCTTC
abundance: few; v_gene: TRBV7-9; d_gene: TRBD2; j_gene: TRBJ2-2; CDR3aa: CASSSRPGRANTGELFF; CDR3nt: TGTGCCAGCAGCTCTCGTCCGGGGAGGGCGAACACCGGGGAGCTGTTTTTT
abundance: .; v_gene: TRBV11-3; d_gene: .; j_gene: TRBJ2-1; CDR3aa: CASSSSHVAGYNEQFF; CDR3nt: TGTGCCAGCAGCTCCTCTCATGTTGCGGGTTACAATGAGCAGTTCTTC
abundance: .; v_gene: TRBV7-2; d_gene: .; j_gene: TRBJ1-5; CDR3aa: CASSLVWGLENNQPQHF; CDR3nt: TGTGCCAGCAGCTTAGTATGGGGGTTGGAAAACAATCAGCCCCAGCATTTT
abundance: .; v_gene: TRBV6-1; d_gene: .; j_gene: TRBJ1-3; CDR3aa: CASYVRAGNTIYF; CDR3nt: TGTGCCAGCTACGTGCGGGCCGGAAACACCATATATTTT
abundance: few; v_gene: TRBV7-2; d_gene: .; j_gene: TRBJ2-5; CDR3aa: CASSPNSETQYF; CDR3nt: TGTGCCAGCAGCCCTAATTCAGAGACCCAGTACTTC
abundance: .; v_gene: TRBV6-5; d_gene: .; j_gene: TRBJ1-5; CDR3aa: CASSYSITQPQHF; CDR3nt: TGTGCCAGCAGTTACTCGATCACTCAGCCCCAGCATTTT
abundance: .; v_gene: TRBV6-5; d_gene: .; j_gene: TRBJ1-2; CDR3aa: CASWREGDYGYTF; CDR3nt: TGTGCCAGTTGGAGGGAGGGAGACTATGGCTACACCTTC
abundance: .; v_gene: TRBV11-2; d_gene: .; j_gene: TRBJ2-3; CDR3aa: CASSLNSIESDTQYF; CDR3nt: TGTGCCAGCAGCTTAAATTCTATAGAGTCCGATACGCAGTATTTT
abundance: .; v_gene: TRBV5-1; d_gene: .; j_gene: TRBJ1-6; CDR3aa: CASSLTGSNSPLHF; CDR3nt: TGCGCCAGCAGCTTAACAGGTTCCAATTCACCCCTCCACTTT
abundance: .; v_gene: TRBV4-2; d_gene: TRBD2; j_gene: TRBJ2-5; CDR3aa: CASSQDLTTSGRPETQYF; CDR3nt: TGTGCCAGCAGCCAAGATCTCACGACTAGCGGGAGGCCCGAGACCCAGTACTTC
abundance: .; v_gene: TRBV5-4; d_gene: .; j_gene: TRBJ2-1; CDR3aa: CASSRITLGLADNEQFF; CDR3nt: TGTGCCAGCAGTAGAATCACCCTCGGGCTAGCCGACAATGAGCAGTTCTTC
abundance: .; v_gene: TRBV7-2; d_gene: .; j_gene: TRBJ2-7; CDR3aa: CASSRDIRLLYEQYF; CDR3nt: TGTGCCAGCAGCCGGGACATCCGCTTACTCTACGAGCAGTACTTC
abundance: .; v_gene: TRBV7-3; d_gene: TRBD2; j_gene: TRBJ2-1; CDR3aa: CASSLHGLGGRVEQFF; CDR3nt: TGTGCCAGCAGCCTCCATGGCCTCGGCGGGAGGGTTGAGCAGTTCTTC
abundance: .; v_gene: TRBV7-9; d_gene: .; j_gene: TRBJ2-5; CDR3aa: CASNRLAVETQYF; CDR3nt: TGTGCCAGCAACCGGCTAGCTGTGGAGACCCAGTACTTC
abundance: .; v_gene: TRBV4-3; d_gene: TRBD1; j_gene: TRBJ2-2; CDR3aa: CASSQRQGYTGELFF; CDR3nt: TGCGCCAGCAGCCAAAGACAGGGGTACACCGGGGAGCTGTTTTTT
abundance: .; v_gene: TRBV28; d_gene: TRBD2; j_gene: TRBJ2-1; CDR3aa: CASSLGLAGSGEQFF; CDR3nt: TGTGCCAGCAGCCTAGGACTAGCGGGATCGGGTGAGCAGTTCTTC
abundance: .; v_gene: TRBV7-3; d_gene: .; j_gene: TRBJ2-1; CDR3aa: CASSSRDDEQFF; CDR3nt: TGTGCCAGCAGCTCTAGGGACGATGAGCAGTTCTTC
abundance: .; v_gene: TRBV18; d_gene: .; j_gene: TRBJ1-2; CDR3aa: CASSPALNPRSGGEDYGYTF; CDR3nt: TGTGCCAGCTCACCAGCCCTCAATCCCAGATCCGGGGGAGAGGACTATGGCTACACCTTC
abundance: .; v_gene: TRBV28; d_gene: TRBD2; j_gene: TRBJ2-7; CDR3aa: CASINGGRTYEQYF; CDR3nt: TGTGCCAGCATTAACGGCGGGAGAACGTACGAGCAGTACTTC
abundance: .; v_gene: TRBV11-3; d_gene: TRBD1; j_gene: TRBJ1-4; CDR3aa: CASGRQGSEKLFF; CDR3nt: TGTGCCAGCGGCCGACAGGGGAGTGAAAAACTGTTTTTT
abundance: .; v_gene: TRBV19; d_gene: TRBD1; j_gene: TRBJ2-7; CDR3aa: CASSGPGQGFYEQYF; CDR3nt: TGTGCCAGTAGTGGCCCGGGACAGGGGTTCTACGAGCAGTACTTC
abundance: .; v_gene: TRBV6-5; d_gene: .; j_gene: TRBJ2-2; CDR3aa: CLSYRNTGELFF; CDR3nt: TGCCTCTCGTACCGAAACACCGGGGAGCTGTTTTTT
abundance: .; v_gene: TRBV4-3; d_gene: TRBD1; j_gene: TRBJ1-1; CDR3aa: CASSHGTGVVENTEAFF; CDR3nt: TGCGCCAGCAGCCACGGGACAGGGGTTGTGGAGAACACTGAAGCTTTCTTT
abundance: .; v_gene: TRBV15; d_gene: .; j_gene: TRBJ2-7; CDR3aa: CATSREKLKEQYF; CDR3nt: TGTGCCACCAGCAGAGAGAAATTGAAGGAACAGTACTTC
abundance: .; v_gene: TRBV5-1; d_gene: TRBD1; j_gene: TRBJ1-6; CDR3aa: CASSPSGQENSPLHF; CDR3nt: TGCGCCAGCAGCCCCTCGGGACAGGAAAATTCACCCCTCCACTTT
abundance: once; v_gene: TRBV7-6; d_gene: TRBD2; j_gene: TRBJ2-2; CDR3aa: CASSFEAGGDTGELFF; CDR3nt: TGTGCCAGCAGCTTTGAAGCGGGAGGGGACACCGGGGAGCTGTTTTTT
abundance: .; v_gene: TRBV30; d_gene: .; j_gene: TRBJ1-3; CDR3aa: CAWSKTGSGNTIYF; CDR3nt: TGTGCCTGGAGTAAGACAGGCTCTGGAAACACCATATATTTT
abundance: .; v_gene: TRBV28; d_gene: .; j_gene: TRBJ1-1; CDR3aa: CASNVPANTEAFF; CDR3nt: TGTGCCAGCAATGTCCCAGCAAACACTGAAGCTTTCTTT
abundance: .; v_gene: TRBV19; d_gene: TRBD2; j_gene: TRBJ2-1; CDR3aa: CASRQPTSADEQFF; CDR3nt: TGTGCCAGTAGACAACCTACTAGCGCGGATGAGCAGTTCTTC
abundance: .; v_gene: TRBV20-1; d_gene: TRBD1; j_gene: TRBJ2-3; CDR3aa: CSRQGRDTQYF; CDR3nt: TGCAGCCGACAGGGAAGAGATACGCAGTATTTT
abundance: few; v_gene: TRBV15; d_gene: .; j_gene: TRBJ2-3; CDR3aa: CATSRGISTDTQYF; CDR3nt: TGTGCCACCAGCCGAGGCATTAGCACAGATACGCAGTATTTT
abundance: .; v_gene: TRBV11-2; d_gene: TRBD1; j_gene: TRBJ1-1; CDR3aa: CASSPGQVNTEAFF; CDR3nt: TGTGCCAGCAGCCCCGGACAGGTGAACACTGAAGCTTTCTTT
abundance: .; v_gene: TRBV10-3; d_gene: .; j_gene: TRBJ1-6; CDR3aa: CAIRAGHSNSPLHF; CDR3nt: TGTGCCATCAGAGCGGGACATAGTAATTCACCCCTCCACTTT
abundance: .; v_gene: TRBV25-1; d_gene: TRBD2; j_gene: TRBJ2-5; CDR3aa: CASSAFFSGRAGETQYF; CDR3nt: TGTGCCAGCAGTGCGTTCTTTAGCGGGAGGGCCGGAGAGACCCAGTACTTC
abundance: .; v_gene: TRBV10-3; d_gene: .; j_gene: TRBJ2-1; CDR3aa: CAISVLALGGNEQFF; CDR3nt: TGTGCCATCAGTGTTTTAGCGTTGGGCGGGAATGAGCAGTTCTTC
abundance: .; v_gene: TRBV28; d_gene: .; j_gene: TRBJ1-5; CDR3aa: CASSLWDGGLAQPQHF; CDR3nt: TGTGCCAGCAGTCTGTGGGACGGAGGCCTCGCTCAGCCCCAGCATTTT
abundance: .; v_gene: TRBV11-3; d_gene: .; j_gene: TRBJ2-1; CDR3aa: CASLGPTGGSYNEQFF; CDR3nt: TGTGCCAGCCTTGGCCCTACGGGCGGCTCCTACAATGAGCAGTTCTTC
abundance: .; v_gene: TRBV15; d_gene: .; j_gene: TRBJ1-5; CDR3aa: CATSRTNQPQHF; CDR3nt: TGTGCCACCAGCAGAACAAATCAGCCCCAGCATTTT
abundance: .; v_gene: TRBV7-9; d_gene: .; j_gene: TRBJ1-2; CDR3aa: CASSLGRALGGHGYTF; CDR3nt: TGTGCCAGCAGCTTAGGGAGGGCCCTGGGGGGGCATGGCTACACCTTC
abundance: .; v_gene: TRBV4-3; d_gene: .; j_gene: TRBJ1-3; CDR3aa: CASSQGHSGNTIYF; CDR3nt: TGCGCCAGCAGCCAAGGGCACTCTGGAAACACCATATATTTT
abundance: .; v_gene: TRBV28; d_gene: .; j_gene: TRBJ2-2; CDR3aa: CASVQTGELFF; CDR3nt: TGTGCCAGCGTCCAGACCGGGGAGCTGTTTTTT
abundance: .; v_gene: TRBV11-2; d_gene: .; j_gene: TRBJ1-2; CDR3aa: CASSPRRNYGYTF; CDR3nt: TGTGCCAGCAGCCCTCGGAGGAACTATGGCTACACCTTC
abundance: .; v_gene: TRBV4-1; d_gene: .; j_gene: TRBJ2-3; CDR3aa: CASSQEYRGTDTQYF; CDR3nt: TGCGCCAGCAGCCAAGAGTACAGGGGCACAGATACGCAGTATTTT
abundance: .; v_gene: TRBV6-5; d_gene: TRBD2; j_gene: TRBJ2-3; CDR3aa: CASSLRTSGSTDTQYF; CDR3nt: TGTGCCAGCAGTTTACGGACTAGCGGGAGCACAGATACGCAGTATTTT